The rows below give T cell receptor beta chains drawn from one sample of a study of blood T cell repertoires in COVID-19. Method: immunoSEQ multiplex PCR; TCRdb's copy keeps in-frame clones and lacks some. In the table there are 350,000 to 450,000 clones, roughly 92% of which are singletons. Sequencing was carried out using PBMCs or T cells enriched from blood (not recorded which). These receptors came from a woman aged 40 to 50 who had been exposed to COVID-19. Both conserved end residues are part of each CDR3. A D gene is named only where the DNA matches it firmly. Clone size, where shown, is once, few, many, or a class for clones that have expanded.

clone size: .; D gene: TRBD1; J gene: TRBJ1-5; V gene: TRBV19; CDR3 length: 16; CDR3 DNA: TGTGCCAGTAGTATAGTCAGCGGACAGGGGAATCAGCCCCAGCATTTT; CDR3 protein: CASSIVSGQGNQPQHF
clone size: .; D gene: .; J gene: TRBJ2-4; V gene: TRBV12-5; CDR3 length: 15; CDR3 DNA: TGTGCTAGTGGGCCCCGGGCAGGCGGGGCTGACATTCAGTACTTC; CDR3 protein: CASGPRAGGADIQYF
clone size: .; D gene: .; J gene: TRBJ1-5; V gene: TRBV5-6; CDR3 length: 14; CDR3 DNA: TGTGCCAGCAGTTTGTCCATGGGAGACCAGCCCCAGCATTTT; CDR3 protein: CASSLSMGDQPQHF
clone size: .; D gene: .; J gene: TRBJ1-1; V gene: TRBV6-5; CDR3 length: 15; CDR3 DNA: TGTGCCAGCAGTTTAGAGGGAGAGGTGAACACTGAAGCTTTCTTT; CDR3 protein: CASSLEGEVNTEAFF
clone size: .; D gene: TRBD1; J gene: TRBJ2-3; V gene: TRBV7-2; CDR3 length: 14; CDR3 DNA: TGTGCCAGCAGCTTGGGACAGAGCACAGATACGCAGTATTTT; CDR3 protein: CASSLGQSTDTQYF
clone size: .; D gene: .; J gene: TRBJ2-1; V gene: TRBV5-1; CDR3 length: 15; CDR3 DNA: TGCGCCAGCAGCTTGAAGCCAGGGGTTAGTAATGAGCAGTTCTTC; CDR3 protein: CASSLKPGVSNEQFF
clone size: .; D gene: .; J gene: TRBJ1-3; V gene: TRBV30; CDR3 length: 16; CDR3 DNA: TGTGCCTACGACGGAGGGCCCGCGGCGGGCGGAAACACCATATATTTT; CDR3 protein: CAYDGGPAAGGNTIYF
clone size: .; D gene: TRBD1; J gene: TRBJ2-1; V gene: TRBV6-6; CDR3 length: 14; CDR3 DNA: TGTGCCAGCAGCCAGACAGGGTCGCGCAATGAGCAGTTCTTC; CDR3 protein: CASSQTGSRNEQFF
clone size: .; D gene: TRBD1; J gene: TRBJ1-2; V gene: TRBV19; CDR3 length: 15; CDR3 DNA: TGTGCCAGTAGTGACCGTGACAGGGGGAACTATGGCTACACCTTC; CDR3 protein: CASSDRDRGNYGYTF
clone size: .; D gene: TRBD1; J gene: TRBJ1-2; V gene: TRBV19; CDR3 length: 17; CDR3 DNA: TGTGCCAGTAGTCCAAGGACAGGGGGCCCTGCGCACTATGGCTACACCTTC; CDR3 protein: CASSPRTGGPAHYGYTF
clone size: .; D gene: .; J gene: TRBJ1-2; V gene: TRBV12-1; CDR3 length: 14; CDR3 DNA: TGTGCCAGCAGCGTTCCGACAAGCTCGTGTGGCTACACCTTC; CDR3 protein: CASSVPTSSCGYTF
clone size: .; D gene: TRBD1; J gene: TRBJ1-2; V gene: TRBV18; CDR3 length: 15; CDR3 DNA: TGTGCCAGCTCATCGGCGACAGGGGGAAACTATGGCTACACCTTC; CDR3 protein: CASSSATGGNYGYTF
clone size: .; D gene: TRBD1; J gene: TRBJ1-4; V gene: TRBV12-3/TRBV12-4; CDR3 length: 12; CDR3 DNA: TGTGCCAGCACCAACAGGGGTGAAAAACTGTTTTTT; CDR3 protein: CASTNRGEKLFF
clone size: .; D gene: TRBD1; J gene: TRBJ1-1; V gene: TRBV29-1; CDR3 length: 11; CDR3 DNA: TGCAGCGTTACAGGGGGGGCTGAAGCTTTCTTT; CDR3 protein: CSVTGGAEAFF
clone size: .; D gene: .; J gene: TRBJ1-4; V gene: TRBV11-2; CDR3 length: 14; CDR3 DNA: TGTGCCAGCAGCTTAGCTCACGGGGATGAAAAACTGTTTTTT; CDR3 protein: CASSLAHGDEKLFF
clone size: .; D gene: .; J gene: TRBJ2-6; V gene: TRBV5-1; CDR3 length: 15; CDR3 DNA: TGCGCCAGCAGCTCGGGGGGCACCGGGGCCAACGTCCTGACTTTC; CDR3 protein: CASSSGGTGANVLTF
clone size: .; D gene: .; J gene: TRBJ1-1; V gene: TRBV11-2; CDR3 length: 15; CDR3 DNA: TGTGCCAGCAGCAACCGTCTACAGGGCTCCCCTGAAGCTTTCTTT; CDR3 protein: CASSNRLQGSPEAFF
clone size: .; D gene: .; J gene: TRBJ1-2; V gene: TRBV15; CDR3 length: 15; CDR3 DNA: TGTGCCACCAGCAGAGAGACAGCAATAGAGGATGGCTACACCTTC; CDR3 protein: CATSRETAIEDGYTF
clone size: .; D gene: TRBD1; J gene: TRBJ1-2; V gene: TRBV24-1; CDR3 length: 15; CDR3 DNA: TGTGCCACCAGTGATGGCGGACAGGGGGCAGGGGGCTACACCTTC; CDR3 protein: CATSDGGQGAGGYTF
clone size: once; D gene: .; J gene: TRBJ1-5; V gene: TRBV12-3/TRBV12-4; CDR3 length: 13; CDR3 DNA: TGTGCCAGCCTCGGGGGGGGAAATCAGCCCCAGCATTTT; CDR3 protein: CASLGGGNQPQHF
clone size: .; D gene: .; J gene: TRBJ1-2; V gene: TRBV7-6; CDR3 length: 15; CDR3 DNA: TGTGCCAGCAGCCCAAGGGATGGGGGCAGCTATGGCTACACCTTC; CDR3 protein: CASSPRDGGSYGYTF
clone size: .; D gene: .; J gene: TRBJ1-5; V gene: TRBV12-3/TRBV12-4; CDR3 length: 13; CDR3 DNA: TGTGCCAGCAGTCCGGACAGAAATCAGCCCCAGCATTTT; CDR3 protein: CASSPDRNQPQHF
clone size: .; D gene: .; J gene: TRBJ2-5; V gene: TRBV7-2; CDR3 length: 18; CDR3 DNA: TGTGCCAGCAGCTTAGGGCCCCTGAAGCGGCAAGGGGGAGAGACCCAGTACTTC; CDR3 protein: CASSLGPLKRQGGETQYF
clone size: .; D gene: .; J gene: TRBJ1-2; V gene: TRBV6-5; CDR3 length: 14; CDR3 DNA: TGTGCCAGCAGATTGGGACACACCAACTATGGCTACACCTTC; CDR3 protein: CASRLGHTNYGYTF
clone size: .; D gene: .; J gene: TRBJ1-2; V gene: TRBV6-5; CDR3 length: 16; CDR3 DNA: TGTGCCAGCAGTTACTCGATCCACCGTCGGGACTATGGCTACACCTTC; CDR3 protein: CASSYSIHRRDYGYTF
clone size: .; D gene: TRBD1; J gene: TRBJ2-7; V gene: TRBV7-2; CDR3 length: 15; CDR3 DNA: TGTGCCAGCAGCTTAGTAACAGGGGGATCCTACGAGCAGTACTTC; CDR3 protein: CASSLVTGGSYEQYF
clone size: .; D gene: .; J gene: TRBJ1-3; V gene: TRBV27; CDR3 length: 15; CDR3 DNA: TGTGCCAGCAGTTTACAGGCGTTCTCTGGAAACACCATATATTTT; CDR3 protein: CASSLQAFSGNTIYF
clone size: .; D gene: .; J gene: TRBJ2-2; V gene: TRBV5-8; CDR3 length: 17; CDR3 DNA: TGTGCCAGCAGTCCGCCGGAGGGGACCAGCTACACCGGGGAGCTGTTTTTT; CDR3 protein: CASSPPEGTSYTGELFF
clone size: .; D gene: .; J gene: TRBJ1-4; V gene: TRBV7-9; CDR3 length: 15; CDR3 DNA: TGTGCCAGCAGCTTTCAGGGTGGAATAATGAAAGAACTGTTTTTT; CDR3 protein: CASSFQGGIMKELFF
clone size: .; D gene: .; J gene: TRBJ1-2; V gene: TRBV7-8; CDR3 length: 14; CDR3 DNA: TGTGCCAGCAGCTCCCGGGGGATCCAGTATGGCTACACCTTC; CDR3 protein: CASSSRGIQYGYTF
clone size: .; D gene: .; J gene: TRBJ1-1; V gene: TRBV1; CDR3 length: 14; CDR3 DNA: TGCACCAGCAGCCAACACAGAGATAGGACTGAAGCTTTCTTT; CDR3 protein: CTSSQHRDRTEAFF
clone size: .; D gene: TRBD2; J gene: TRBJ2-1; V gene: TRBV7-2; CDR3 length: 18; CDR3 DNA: TGTGCCAGCAGCTTAGCGATTAGTCGAGCGGGAGGGCCGGGTGAGCAGTTCTTC; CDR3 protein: CASSLAISRAGGPGEQFF
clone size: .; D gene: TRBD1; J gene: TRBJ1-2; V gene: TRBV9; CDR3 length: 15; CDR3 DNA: TGTGCCAGCAGCGTAGGGTTGGGGACAGGGTATGGCTACACCTTC; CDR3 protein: CASSVGLGTGYGYTF
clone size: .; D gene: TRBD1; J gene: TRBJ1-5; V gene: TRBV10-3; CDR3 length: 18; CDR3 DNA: TGTGCCAGCGACGGTGGGACAGGGGGCGTCTATAGCAATCAGCCCCAGCATTTT; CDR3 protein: CASDGGTGGVYSNQPQHF
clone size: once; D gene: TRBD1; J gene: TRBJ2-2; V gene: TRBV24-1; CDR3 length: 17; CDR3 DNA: TGTGCCACGGGTCACTCTCCCGGGACAGGGAACACCGGGGAGCTGTTTTTT; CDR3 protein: CATGHSPGTGNTGELFF
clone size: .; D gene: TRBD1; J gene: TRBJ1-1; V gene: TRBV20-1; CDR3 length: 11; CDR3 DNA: TGCAGTGCCCCTGACAGGGGCGAAGCTTTCTTT; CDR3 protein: CSAPDRGEAFF
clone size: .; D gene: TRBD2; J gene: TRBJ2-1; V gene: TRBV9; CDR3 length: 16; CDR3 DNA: TGTGCCAGCAGCGTAGGTCTAGCGGGGTCCGGCAATGAGCAGTTCTTC; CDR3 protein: CASSVGLAGSGNEQFF
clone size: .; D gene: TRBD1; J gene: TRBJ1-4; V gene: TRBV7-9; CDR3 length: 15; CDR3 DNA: TGTGCCAGCAGCACAGGGACAGACATGAGAGAAAAACTGTTTTTT; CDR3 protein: CASSTGTDMREKLFF
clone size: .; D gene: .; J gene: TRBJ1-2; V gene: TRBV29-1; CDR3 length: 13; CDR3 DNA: TGCAGCGTTGAAGATGGCAGGGTCTATGGCTACACCTTC; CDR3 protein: CSVEDGRVYGYTF
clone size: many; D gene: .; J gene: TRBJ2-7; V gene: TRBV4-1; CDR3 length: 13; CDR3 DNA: TGCGCCAGCAGTACAACAGGGCCCTACGAGCAGTACTTC; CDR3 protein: CASSTTGPYEQYF
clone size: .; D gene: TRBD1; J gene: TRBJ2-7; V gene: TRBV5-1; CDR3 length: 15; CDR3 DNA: TGCGCCAGCAGCCCGGGGACAGGGCGGGTCTACGAGCAGTACTTC; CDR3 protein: CASSPGTGRVYEQYF
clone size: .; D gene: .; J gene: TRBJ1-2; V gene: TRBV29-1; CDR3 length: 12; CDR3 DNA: TGCAGCGTTGTATCAGGGGCCTATGGCTACACCTTC; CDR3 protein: CSVVSGAYGYTF
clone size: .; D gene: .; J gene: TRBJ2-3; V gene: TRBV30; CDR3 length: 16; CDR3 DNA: TGTGCCTGGAGTGTAGGGCCGGGGATAGGGACAGATACGCAGTATTTT; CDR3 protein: CAWSVGPGIGTDTQYF
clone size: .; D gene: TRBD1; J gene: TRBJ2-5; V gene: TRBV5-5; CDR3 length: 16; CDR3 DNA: TGTGCCAGCAGCGCCCTCCCGGGACAGGGGGGAGAGACCCAGTACTTC; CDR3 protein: CASSALPGQGGETQYF